This T cell receptor beta chain was identified during a study of identical twins. A universal primer site came from template switching; cDNA carried unique molecular identifiers. TCRdb analysed the 5' RACE reads with MiXCR anew, one entry per CDR3 protein. The table includes 400,000 to 550,000 distinct CDR3 sequences, 13% to 15% detected once. This clonotype was observed a handful of times. The CDR3 sequence is 18 residues long. The V and J ends lost 5 bases and 4 bases, in that order; junction bases with no gene match: 17. CDR1 SGHAT and CDR2 FQNNGV come from the germline V gene. These same records also appear under a second study, on yellow fever vaccine responses in identical twins.

The chain links TRBV11-2 to TRBJ1-2; 9 bases are shared with TRBD1. The sequencing sample was made of CD4+ T cells sorted from blood. The origin of this receptor is a woman between 18 and 29 years old in good health. The DNA of the CDR3 is TGTGCCAGCAGCCCGGCAGTTTTTCCGGGACAGGGTGTCTATGGCTACACCTTC. As protein: CASSPAVFPGQGVYGYTF. The whole variable domain, remainder taken from reference TRBV11-2 and TRBJ1-2, is EAGVAQSPRYKIIEKRQSVAFWCNPISGHATLYWYQQILGQGPKLLIQFQNNGVVDDSQLPKDRFSAERLKGVDSTLKIQPAKLEDSAVYLCASSPAVFPGQGVYGYTFGSGTRLTVV.